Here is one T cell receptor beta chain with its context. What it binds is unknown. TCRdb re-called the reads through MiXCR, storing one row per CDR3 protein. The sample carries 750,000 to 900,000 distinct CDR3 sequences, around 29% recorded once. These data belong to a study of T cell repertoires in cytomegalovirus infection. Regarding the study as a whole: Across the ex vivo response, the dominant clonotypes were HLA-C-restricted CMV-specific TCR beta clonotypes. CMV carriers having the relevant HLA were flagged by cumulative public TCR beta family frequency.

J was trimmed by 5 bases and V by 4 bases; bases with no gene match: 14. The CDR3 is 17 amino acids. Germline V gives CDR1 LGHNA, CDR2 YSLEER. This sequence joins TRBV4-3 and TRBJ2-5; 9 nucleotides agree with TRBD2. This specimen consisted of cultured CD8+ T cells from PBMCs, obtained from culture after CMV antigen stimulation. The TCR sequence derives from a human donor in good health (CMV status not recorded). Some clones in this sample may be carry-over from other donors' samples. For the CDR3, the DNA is TGCGCCAGCAGCCCTCAGTTGCGGGGGGGCAAGGGGGAGACCCAGTACTTC. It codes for CASSPQLRGGKGETQYF.